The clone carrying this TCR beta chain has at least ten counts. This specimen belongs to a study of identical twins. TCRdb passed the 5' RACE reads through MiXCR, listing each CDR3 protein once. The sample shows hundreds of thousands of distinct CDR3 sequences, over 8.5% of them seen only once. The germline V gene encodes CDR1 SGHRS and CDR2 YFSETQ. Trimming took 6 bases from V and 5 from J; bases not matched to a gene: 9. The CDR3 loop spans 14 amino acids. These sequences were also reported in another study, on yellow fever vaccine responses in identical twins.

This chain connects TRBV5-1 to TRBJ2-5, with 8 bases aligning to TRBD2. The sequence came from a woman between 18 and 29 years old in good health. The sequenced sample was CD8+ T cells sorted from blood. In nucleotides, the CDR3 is TGCGCCAGCAATTTCGGCGGGGGGCTCGAGACCCAGTACTTC. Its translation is CASNFGGGLETQYF.